This T cell receptor beta chain was observed in a study of blood T cell repertoires in COVID-19. Study-level background: Researchers got acute and convalescent COVID-19 samples from the United States, Italy and Spain. PBMCs, B-cell-depleted T cells, or T cells were the source of the cDNA or gDNA that made up the material.

Authors' analysis steps: Quantification of nucleated cells was approximated via reference gene primer amplification. Repertoires were generated with immunoSEQ multiplex PCR, while TCRdb's copy carries only in-frame clones and drops some. V and J calls and clone size are as listed in that table; D and trimming were resolved from the DNA. The sample has roughly 200,000 clones; approximately 85% are singletons. This CDR3 comprises 15 residues. Germline CDR1 reads KGHSH; CDR2 reads LQKENI. The V end lost 1 base, the J end lost 1 base, and 10 bases lay between the germline ends. The TCR originated in an older woman with acute or convalescent COVID-19. The sequenced material came from peripheral blood. The V and J genes are TRBV18 and TRBJ1-1, with a tentative D call TRBD1 (6 bases). The DNA for the CDR3 is TGTGCCAGCTCACCACAACAGGGCTCGAACACTGAAGCTTTCTTT. It encodes CASSPQQGSNTEAFF.